One sample yielded the 16 T cell receptor beta chains listed below, sequenced in a study of blood T cell repertoires in COVID-19. Assay: immunoSEQ multiplex PCR; the TCRdb copy retains only in-frame clones and omits some. The table has some 43,000 clones, around 82% seen once. The specimen was peripheral blood. The receptors here all came from a middle-aged man with active or convalescent COVID-19.

The rearrangement links TRBV14 to TRBJ2-3, with D uncertain. The germline CDR1 and CDR2 sequences are SGHDN and FVKESK. The CDR3 has 12 amino acids. V lost 5 bases, J lost 2 bases, and 5 bases lay in between. Here the CDR3 reads CASSYPTDTQYF. CDR3 DNA sequence: TGTGCCAGCAGCTATCCCACAGATACGCAGTATTTT.

The gene calls are TRBV18 and TRBJ1-1; unclear D gene. The ends were cut back, 0 bases at V and 3 bases at J, with 5 bases in the middle. The CDR3 loop spans 13 amino acids. CDR1 and CDR2 (germline): KGHSH, LQKENI. The CDR3 nucleotides are TGTGCCAGCTCACCACCCGGGGACACTGAAGCTTTCTTT. Protein product: CASSPPGDTEAFF. The whole variable domain, remainder taken from reference TRBV18 and TRBJ1-1, is NAGVMQNPRHLVRRRGQEARLRCSPMKGHSHVYWYRQLPEEGLKFMVYLQKENIIDESGMPKERFSAEFPKEGPSILRIQQVVRGDSAAYFCASSPPGDTEAFFGQGTRLTVV.

The chain combines TRBV15 with TRBJ2-1, with unresolved D. Between the trimmed V and J ends, which lost 6 bases and 1 base, there was a span of 7 bases. Germline assignment: CDR1 LNHNV and CDR2 YYDKDF (reference sequence). There are 13 residues in the CDR3. The CDR3 sequence is CATSSPSYNEQFF. CDR3 DNA: TGTGCCACCAGTTCTCCTTCCTACAATGAGCAGTTCTTC.

V and J are TRBV19 and TRBJ2-7; 7 positions agree with TRBD1. The trim removed 4 bases at V and 6 bases at J, leaving 9 bases unmatched. Looked up from germline, CDR1 is LNHDA and CDR2 is SQIVND (reference sequence). The CDR3 runs 14 residues. CDR3 bases: TGTGCCAGTAGTAGTGAGGGACAGAGGCTCGAGCAGTACTTC. Translating it yields CASSSEGQRLEQYF.

In its sample, this clone was seen once. The rearrangement uses TRBV27 and TRBJ1-2, with D maybe TRBD1 (6 bases). V was cut by 4 bases and J by 7 bases, with 13 bases left in between. This CDR3 contains 13 residues. The germline gives CDR1 MNHEY, CDR2 SMNVEV (reference sequence). Here the CDR3 reads CASSSHRASGYTF. Written as DNA, the CDR3 is TGTGCCAGCAGTTCCCACAGGGCGAGTGGCTACACCTTC.

The gene calls are TRBV3-1 (or the pseudogene TRBV3-2) and TRBJ2-2; D might be TRBD2 (6 bases). The V end lost 0 bases, the J end lost 4 bases, and 12 bases lay between the germline ends. The CDR3 covers 16 residues. Germline V gene data show CDR1 as LGHDT and CDR2 as YNNKEL (reference sequence). This CDR3 is CASSQEGVSGTGELFF. CDR3 DNA: TGTGCCAGCAGCCAAGAAGGAGTTAGCGGCACCGGGGAGCTGTTTTTT.

The gene calls are TRBV5-1 and TRBJ2-1, with 7 bases fitting TRBD2. CDR3 length: 16 residues. The ends lost 1 base at V and 2 bases at J; junction bases unmatched: 6. The germline gives CDR1 SGHRS, CDR2 YFSETQ. The CDR3 DNA is TGCGCCAGCAGCTTGTTACTAGCGTACCCCTACAATGAGCAGTTCTTC. Translation gives CASSLLLAYPYNEQFF. The full variable domain, completed using reference TRBV5-1 and TRBJ2-1, is KAGVTQTPRYLIKTRGQQVTLSCSPISGHRSVSWYQQTPGQGLQFLFEYFSETQRNKGNFPGRFSGRQFSNSRSEMNVSTLELGDSALYLCASSLLLAYPYNEQFFGPGTRLTVL.

The chain has TRBV21-1 and TRBJ2-7; the table's D call, TRBD1, was not checked against the DNA. TRBV21-1 corresponds to a pseudogene. The CDR3 has 13 residues. The CDR3 loop is CASSNQGCYEQYF. CDR3 in DNA: TGTGCCAGCAGCAATCAGGGGTGCTACGAGCAGTACTTC.

V and J are TRBV27 and TRBJ1-1; 7 bases match TRBD1. Germline lookup yields CDR1 MNHEY and CDR2 SMNVEV (reference sequence). The CDR3 length is 15 residues. After removal of 5 bases from V and 1 base from J, the junction contained 7 bases not matched to a gene. The DNA of the CDR3 is TGTGCCAGCAGTCGAGGGACAGTATCGAACACTGAAGCTTTCTTT. Protein: CASSRGTVSNTEAFF.

V usage is TRBV7-2 and J usage is TRBJ1-2; the match to TRBD1 covers 7 bases. The CDR3 is made up of 16 amino acids. The V gene end was trimmed by 1 base and the J gene end by 8 bases; junction bases not matched to a gene: 13. Germline CDR1 SGHTA, CDR2 FQGNSA. The CDR3 nucleotides read TGTGCCAGCAGCTTAGTAGGCGGTACAGGGGACGGAGGCTACACCTTC. This translates into CASSLVGGTGDGGYTF.

The chain links TRBV30 to TRBJ2-5; TRBD1 is a possible D gene (5 bases). The CDR3 contains 15 residues. Trimming removed 4 bases from V and 5 bases from J, with 20 bases in between. In germline, CDR1 is GTSNPN, CDR2 SVGIG (reference sequence). The CDR3 nucleotides are TGTGCCTGGAAAGTTGGCAGGGTGACAACGGAGACCCAGTACTTC. Translating gives CAWKVGRVTTETQYF. The variable domain in full, with the rest retrieved from reference TRBV30 and TRBJ2-5, is SQTIHQWPATLVQPVGSPLSLECTVEGTSNPNLYWYRQAAGRGLQLLFYSVGIGQISSEVPQNLSASRPQDRQFILSSKKLLLSDSGFYLCAWKVGRVTTETQYFGPGTRLLVL.

The V gene is TRBV28, the J gene TRBJ2-5; TRBD1 is a possible D gene (5 bases). Trimming shortened V by 2 bases and J by 5 bases, and 24 bases separated the two germline ends. CDR3 size: 18 residues. Germline lookup yields CDR1 MDHEN and CDR2 SYDVKM. This CDR3 reads CASSLSSAGHPTGETQYF. The CDR3 DNA reads as TGTGCCAGCAGTTTAAGCTCTGCTGGACACCCTACCGGGGAGACCCAGTACTTC.

The CDR3 sequence: CASSQLGPDNEQFF. For the CDR3, the DNA is TGCGCCAGCAGCCAATTGGGGCCAGATAATGAGCAGTTCTTC. The rearrangement joins TRBV4-1 to TRBJ2-1, with D perhaps TRBD1 (5 bases). V gave up 2 bases and J gave up 7 bases, with 12 bases separating them. Per germline, CDR1 MGHRA and CDR2 YSYEKL. The length of the CDR3 is 14 residues.

The chain is built from TRBV24-1 and TRBJ2-7; 10 bases are a match to TRBD1. CDR1 is KGHDR and CDR2 is SFDVKD in the germline V gene. The CDR3 spans 13 residues. J was trimmed by 5 bases and V by 6 bases; bases with no gene match: 3. The CDR3 DNA sequence: TGTGCCACCAGTCGACAGGGGGCCCACGAGCAGTACTTC. Its protein product is CATSRQGAHEQYF.

The rearrangement links TRBV30 to TRBJ2-1; the D gene is possibly TRBD1 (6 bases). The V end was cut by 7 bases, the J end by 3 bases, with 13 bases between. There are 13 residues in the CDR3. CDR1 is GTSNPN and CDR2 is SVGIG in the germline V gene (reference sequence). The CDR3 reads CAFSGQHYNEQFF. The CDR3, as DNA: TGTGCCTTTTCCGGACAGCACTACAATGAGCAGTTCTTC.

The rearrangement uses TRBV27 and TRBJ2-5; D is perhaps TRBD1 (7 bases). Trimming took off 5 bases at V and 3 bases at J, with 19 bases between the two ends. The length of the CDR3 is 16 residues. Looked up from germline, CDR1 is MNHEY and CDR2 is SMNVEV (reference sequence). The CDR3 nucleotides are TGTGCCAGCAGTACCCGACAGGGAGGTTTAGAAGAGACCCAGTACTTC. Translating gives CASSTRQGGLEETQYF.